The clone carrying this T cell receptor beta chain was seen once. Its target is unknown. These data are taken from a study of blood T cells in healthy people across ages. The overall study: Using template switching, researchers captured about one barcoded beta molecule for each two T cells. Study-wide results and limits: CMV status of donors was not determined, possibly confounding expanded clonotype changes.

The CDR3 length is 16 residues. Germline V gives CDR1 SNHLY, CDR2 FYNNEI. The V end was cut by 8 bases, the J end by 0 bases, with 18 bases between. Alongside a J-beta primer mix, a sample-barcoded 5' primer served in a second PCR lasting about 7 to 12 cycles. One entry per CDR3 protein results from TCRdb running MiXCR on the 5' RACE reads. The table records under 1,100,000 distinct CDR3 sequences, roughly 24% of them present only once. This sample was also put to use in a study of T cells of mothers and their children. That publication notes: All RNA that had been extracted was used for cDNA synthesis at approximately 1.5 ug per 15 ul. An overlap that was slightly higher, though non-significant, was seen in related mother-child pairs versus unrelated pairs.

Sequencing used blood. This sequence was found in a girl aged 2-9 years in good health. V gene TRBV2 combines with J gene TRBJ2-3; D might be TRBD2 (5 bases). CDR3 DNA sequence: TGTGCCAGCCATCCCGCTGGTGCTAGCAGCACAGATACGCAGTATTTT. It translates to CASHPAGASSTDTQYF.